This entry lists 4 T cell receptor beta chains sequenced from one sample in a study of beta chain features in type 1 diabetes. Every isolated RNA sample was fully reverse transcribed, so sequencing captured expressed TCRB transcripts. Sequenced by immunoSEQ multiplex PCR; TCRdb stores in-frame clones only, minus some. The sample records approximately 150,000 clones, more than 9% being singletons. The source material was naive CD4+ T cells from blood. These receptors originate from a man in his late teens or twenties in good health.

J is TRBJ1-1 and V is TRBV29-1, with D unresolved. V was clipped by 3 bases and J by 0 bases, with 14 bases between them. This CDR3 comprises 15 residues. From germline, CDR1 is SQVTM and CDR2 ANQGSEA. CDR3 DNA: TGCAGCGTTGAGGGTCCGACGGGGATGAACACTGAAGCTTTCTTT. Encoded protein: CSVEGPTGMNTEAFF.

The V call is TRBV7-2, the J call TRBJ2-7; TRBD2 aligns across 10 bases. Germline CDR1 and CDR2: SGHTA and FQGNSA. The CDR3 has 16 residues. Losses at the gene ends were 5 bases for V and 4 bases for J; bases not matched to a gene: 11. CDR3 DNA sequence: TGTGCCAGCAGCCCAAAGCGGGGGGGCAGTGGGTACGAGCAGTACTTC. This translates into CASSPKRGGSGYEQYF.

The count of this clone is one. This chain uses TRBV6-5 with TRBJ2-7; 11 bases are shared with TRBD2. J lost 9 bases, V lost 6 bases, and 10 bases had no gene match. Germline CDR1 reads MNHEY; CDR2 reads SVGAGI. The CDR3 is 14 residues long. The CDR3 region is CASRPGLAGPRQYF. The CDR3 DNA is TGTGCCAGCAGGCCAGGACTAGCGGGTCCTCGGCAGTACTTC.

This clone was counted between two and nine times. The V and J genes are TRBV2 and TRBJ1-3, with D hard to call. Germline loops: CDR1 SNHLY, CDR2 FYNNEI. The ends were cut back, 4 bases at V and 3 bases at J, with 10 bases in the middle. The CDR3 length is 14 residues. This chain's CDR3 is CASSAGEYGNTIYF. For the CDR3, the DNA is TGTGCCAGCAGTGCCGGGGAGTATGGAAACACCATATATTTT.